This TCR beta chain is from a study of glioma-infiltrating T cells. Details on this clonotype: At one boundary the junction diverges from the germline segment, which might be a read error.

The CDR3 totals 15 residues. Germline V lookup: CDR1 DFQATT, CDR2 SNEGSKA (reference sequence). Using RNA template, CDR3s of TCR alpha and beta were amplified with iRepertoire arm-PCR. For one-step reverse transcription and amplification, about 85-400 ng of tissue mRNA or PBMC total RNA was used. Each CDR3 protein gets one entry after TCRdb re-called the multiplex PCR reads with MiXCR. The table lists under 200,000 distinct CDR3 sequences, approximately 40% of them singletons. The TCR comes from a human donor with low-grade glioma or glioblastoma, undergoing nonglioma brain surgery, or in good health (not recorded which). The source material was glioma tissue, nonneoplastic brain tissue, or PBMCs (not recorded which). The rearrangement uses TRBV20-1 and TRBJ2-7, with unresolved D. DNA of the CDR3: TGCAGTGCTACCGCTCCCAGGCTTCCCACCTACGAGCATTACTTC. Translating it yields CSATAPRLPTYEHYF.